This T cell receptor (beta chain) is from a study of blood T cell repertoires in COVID-19. The germline gives CDR1 SGHVS, CDR2 FQNEAQ. Trimming left V 4 bases short and J 7 bases short, with 20 bases between. The CDR3 extends over 15 amino acids. TCRdb's table, derived via immunoSEQ multiplex PCR, lists solely in-frame clones and lacks some. This table holds 200,000 to 300,000 clones, approximately 88% found once. The sequence came from a woman between 40 and 55 years old who had been exposed to COVID-19. Source material: PBMCs or T cells enriched from blood (not recorded which). V usage is TRBV7-8 and J usage is TRBJ2-7; TRBD1 might be the D (6 bases). CDR3 residues: CASSSRTVGRVEQYF. For the CDR3, the DNA is TGTGCCAGCAGCTCCCGGACAGTCGGAAGGGTAGAGCAGTACTTC.